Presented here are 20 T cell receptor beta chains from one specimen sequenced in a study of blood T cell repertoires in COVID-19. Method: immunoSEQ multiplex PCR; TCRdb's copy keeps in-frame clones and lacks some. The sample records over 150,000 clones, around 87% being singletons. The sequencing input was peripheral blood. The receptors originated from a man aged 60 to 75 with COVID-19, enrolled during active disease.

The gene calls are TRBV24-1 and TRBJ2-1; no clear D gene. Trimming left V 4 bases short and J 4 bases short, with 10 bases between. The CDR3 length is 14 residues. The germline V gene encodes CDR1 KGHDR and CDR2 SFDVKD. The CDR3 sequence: CATSERRDYNEQFF. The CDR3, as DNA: TGTGCCACCAGTGAACGGAGAGATTACAATGAGCAGTTCTTC.

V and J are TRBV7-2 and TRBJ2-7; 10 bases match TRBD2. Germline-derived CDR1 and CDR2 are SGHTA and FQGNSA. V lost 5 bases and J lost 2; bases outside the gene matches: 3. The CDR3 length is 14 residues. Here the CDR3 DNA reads TGTGCCAGCAGCCCTAGCGGGGGCCCCTACGAGCAGTACTTC. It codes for CASSPSGGPYEQYF. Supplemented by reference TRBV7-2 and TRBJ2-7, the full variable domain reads GAGVSQSPSNKVTEKGKDVELRCDPISGHTALYWYRQSLGQGLEFLIYFQGNSAPDKSGLPSDRFSAERTGGSVSTLTIQRTQQEDSAVYLCASSPSGGPYEQYFGPGTRLTVT.

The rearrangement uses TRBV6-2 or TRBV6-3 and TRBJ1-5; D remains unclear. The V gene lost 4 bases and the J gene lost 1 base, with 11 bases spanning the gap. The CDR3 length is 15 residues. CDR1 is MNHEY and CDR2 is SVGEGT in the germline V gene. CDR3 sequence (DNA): TGTGCCAGCAGTTCCCACACCCCGAGCAATCAGCCCCAGCATTTT. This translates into CASSSHTPSNQPQHF.

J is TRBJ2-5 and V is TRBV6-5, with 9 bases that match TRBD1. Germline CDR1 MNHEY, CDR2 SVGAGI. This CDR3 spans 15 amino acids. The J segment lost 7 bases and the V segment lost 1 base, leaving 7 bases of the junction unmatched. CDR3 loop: CASSYFGTGRRTQYF. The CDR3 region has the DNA TGTGCCAGCAGTTACTTCGGGACAGGGCGTCGGACCCAGTACTTC.

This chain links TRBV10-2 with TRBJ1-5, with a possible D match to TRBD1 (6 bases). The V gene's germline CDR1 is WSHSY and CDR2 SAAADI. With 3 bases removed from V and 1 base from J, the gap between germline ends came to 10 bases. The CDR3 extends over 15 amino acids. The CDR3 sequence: CASSEGGASNQPQHF. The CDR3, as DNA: TGCGCCAGCAGTGAAGGGGGGGCGAGCAATCAGCCCCAGCATTTT.

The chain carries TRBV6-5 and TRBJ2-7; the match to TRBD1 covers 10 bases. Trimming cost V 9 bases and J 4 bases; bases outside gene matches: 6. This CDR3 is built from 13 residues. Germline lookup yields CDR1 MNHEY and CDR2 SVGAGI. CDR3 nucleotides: TGTGCCAGTTCAGGGACAGGGGTTTACGAGCAGTACTTC. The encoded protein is CASSGTGVYEQYF.

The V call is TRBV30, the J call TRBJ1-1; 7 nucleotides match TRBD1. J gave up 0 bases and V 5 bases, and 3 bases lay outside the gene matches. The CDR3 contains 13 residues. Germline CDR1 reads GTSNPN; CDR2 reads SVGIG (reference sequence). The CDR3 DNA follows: TGTGCCTGGGTGGGACAGCTGAACACTGAAGCTTTCTTT. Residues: CAWVGQLNTEAFF.

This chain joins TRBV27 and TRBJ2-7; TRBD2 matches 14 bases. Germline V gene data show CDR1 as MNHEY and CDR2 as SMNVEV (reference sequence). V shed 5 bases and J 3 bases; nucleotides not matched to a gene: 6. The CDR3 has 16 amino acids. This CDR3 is CASSRQGTSGSYEQYF. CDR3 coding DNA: TGTGCCAGCAGTAGGCAAGGGACTAGCGGGAGCTACGAGCAGTACTTC.

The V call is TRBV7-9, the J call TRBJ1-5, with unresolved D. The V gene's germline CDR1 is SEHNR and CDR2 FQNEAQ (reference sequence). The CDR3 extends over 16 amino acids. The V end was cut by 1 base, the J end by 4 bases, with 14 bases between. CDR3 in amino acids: CASSLGSGAGNQPQHF. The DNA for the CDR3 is TGTGCCAGCAGCTTAGGATCAGGCGCGGGTAATCAGCCCCAGCATTTT.

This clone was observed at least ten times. The CDR3 is CASSKGQDRYGYTF. The CDR3 bases are TGTGCCAGCAGCAAGGGACAGGACCGCTATGGCTACACCTTC. The chain joins TRBV2 to TRBJ1-2, with 8 bases matching TRBD1. Germline loops: CDR1 SNHLY, CDR2 FYNNEI. The CDR3 consists of 14 residues. The junction had 7 bases not matched to a gene; V was cut back by 6 bases and J by 4 bases. Supplemented by reference TRBV2 and TRBJ1-2, the full variable domain reads EPEVTQTPSHQVTQMGQEVILRCVPISNHLYFYWYRQILGQKVEFLVSFYNNEISEKSEIFDDQFSVERPDGSNFTLKIRSTKLEDSAMYFCASSKGQDRYGYTFGSGTRLTVV.

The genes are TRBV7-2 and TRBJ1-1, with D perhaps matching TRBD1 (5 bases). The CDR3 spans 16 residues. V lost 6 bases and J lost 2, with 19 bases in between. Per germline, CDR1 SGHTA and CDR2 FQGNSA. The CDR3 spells CASSQPVGEVNTEAFF. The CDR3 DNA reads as TGTGCCAGCAGTCAACCCGTGGGGGAGGTAAACACTGAAGCTTTCTTT. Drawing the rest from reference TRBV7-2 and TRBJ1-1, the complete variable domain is GAGVSQSPSNKVTEKGKDVELRCDPISGHTALYWYRQSLGQGLEFLIYFQGNSAPDKSGLPSDRFSAERTGGSVSTLTIQRTQQEDSAVYLCASSQPVGEVNTEAFFGQGTRLTVV.

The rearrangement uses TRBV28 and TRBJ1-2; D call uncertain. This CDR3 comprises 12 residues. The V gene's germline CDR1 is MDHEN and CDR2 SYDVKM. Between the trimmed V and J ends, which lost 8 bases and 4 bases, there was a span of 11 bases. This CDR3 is CASWRVSYGYTF. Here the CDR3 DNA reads TGTGCCAGCTGGCGGGTCTCCTATGGCTACACCTTC.

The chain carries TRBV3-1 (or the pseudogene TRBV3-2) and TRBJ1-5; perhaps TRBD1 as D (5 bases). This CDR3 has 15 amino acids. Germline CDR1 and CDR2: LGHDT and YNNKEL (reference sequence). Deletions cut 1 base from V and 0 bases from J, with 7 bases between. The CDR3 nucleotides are TGTGCCAGCAGCCAAGGACAGCTTAGCAATCAGCCCCAGCATTTT. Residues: CASSQGQLSNQPQHF.

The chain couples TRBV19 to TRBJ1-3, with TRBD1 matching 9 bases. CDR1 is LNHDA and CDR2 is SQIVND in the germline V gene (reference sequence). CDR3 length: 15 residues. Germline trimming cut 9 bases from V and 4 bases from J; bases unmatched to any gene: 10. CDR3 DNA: TGTGCCAGCACTATAAACAGGGGGCCAGGAAACACCATATATTTT. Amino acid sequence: CASTINRGPGNTIYF.

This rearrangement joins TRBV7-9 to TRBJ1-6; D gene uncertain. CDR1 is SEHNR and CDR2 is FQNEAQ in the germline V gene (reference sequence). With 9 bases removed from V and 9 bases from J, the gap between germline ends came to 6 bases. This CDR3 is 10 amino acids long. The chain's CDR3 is CASGGSPLHF. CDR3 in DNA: TGTGCCAGTGGAGGTTCACCCCTCCACTTT.

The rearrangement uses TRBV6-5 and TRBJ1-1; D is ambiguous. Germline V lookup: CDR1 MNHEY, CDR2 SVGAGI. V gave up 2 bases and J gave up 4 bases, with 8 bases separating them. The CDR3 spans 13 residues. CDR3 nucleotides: TGTGCCAGCAGTTACCGGGAGGGCACTGAAGCTTTCTTT. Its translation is CASSYREGTEAFF.

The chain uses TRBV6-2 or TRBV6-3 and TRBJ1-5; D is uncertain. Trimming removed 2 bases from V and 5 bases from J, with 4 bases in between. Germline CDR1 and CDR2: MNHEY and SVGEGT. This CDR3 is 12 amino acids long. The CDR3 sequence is CASSYIDQPQHF. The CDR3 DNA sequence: TGTGCCAGCAGTTACATCGATCAGCCCCAGCATTTT.

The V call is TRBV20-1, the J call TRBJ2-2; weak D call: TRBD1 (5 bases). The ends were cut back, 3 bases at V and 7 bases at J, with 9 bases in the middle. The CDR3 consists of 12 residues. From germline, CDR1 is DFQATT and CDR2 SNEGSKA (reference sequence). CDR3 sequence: CSASKGYGELFF. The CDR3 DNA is TGCAGTGCTAGTAAGGGGTACGGGGAGCTGTTTTTT.

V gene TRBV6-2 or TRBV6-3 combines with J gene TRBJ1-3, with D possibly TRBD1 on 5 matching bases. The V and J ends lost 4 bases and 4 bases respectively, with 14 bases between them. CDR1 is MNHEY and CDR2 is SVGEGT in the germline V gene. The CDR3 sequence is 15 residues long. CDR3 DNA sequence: TGTGCCAGCAGTTCCTCAGGACAACACGGAAACACCATATATTTT. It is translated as CASSSSGQHGNTIYF.

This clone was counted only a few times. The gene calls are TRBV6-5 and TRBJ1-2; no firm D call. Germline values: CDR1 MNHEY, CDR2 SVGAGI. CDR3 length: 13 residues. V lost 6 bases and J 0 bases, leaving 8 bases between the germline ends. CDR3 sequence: CASRQISNYGYTF. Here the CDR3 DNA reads TGTGCCAGCAGACAGATATCTAACTATGGCTACACCTTC.